The 2 T cell receptor beta chains in this list originate from one sample, sequenced in a study of T cell responses to AZD1222 COVID-19 vaccine (dated by TCRdb to the early 2020s). The library was generated by the immunoSEQ multiplex PCR assay. Entries here come from immuneACCESS through TCRdb and include only in-frame sequences with V and J called. Some clones fail to appear in such tables; in the studies checked, an unresolved V gene covers under half of the shortfall, and the cause of the remainder is unknown. This sample is represented by over 110,000 clones; roughly 93% of them were singletons. In total, the top ten clones hold 9.3% of the sample. This specimen's time point label, per the study, means: about 28 days (+/-7) after the second vaccine dose. The sample here was peripheral blood, taken 28 days after the second AZD1222 dose. Receptors were obtained from an adult who received the AZD1222 COVID-19 vaccine.

The chain has TRBV18 and TRBJ2-3; 13 bases agree with TRBD2. The CDR3 loop spans 17 amino acids. Per germline, CDR1 KGHSH and CDR2 LQKENI. The V gene end was trimmed by 3 bases and the J gene end by 5 bases; junction bases not matched to a gene: 8. The DNA of the CDR3 is TGTGCCAGCTCACCCTTTCGGACTAGCGGGAGAGGAGATACGCAGTATTTT. Encoded protein: CASSPFRTSGRGDTQYF.

The rearrangement joins TRBV19 to TRBJ2-1, with D hard to call. V lost 4 bases to trimming and J lost 3 bases, with 10 bases between them. In germline, CDR1 is LNHDA, CDR2 SQIVND (reference sequence). The CDR3 totals 14 residues. The CDR3 bases are TGTGCCAGTAGTAACGGGTTTCTCTACAATGAGCAGTTCTTC. Encoded protein: CASSNGFLYNEQFF.